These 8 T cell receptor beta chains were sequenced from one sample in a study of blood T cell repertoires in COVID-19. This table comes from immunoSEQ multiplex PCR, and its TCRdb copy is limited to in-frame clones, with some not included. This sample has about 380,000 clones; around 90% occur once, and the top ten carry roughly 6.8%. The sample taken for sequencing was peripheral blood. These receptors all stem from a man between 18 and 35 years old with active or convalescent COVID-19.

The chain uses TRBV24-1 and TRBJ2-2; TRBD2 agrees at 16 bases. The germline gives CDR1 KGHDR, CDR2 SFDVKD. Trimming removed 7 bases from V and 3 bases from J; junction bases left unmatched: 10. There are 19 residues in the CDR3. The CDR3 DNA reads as TGTGCCACCAGCCCTCTTCCGGGACTAGCGGGAGGGCACACCGGGGAGCTGTTTTTT. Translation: CATSPLPGLAGGHTGELFF.

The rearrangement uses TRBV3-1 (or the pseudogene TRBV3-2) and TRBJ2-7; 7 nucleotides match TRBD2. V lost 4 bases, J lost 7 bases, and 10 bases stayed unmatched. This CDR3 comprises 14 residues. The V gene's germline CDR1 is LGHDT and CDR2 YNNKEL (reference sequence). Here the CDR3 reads CASSPRRGTEEQYF. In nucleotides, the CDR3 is TGTGCCAGCAGCCCCCGGCGGGGGACCGAAGAGCAGTACTTC.

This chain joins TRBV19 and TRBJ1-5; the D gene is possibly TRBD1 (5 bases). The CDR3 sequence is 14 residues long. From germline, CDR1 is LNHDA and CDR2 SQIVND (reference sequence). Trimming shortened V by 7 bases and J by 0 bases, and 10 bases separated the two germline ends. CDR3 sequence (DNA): TGTGCCAGTACTCCGGACATTAGCAATCAGCCCCAGCATTTT. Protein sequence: CASTPDISNQPQHF.

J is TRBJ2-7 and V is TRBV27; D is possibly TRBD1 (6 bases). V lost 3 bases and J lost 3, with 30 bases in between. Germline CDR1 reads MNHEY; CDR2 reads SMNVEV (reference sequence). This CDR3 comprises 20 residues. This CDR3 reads CASSLREGVVGDFGNYEQYF. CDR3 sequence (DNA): TGTGCCAGCAGTTTGCGTGAGGGGGTAGTAGGGGATTTTGGGAACTACGAGCAGTACTTC.

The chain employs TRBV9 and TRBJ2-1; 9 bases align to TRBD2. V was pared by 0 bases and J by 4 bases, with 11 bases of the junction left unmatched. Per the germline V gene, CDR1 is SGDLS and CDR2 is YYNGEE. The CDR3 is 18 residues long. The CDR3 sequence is CASSVALTSGHLYNEQFF. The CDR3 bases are TGTGCCAGCAGCGTAGCCCTCACTAGCGGGCATTTATACAATGAGCAGTTCTTC.

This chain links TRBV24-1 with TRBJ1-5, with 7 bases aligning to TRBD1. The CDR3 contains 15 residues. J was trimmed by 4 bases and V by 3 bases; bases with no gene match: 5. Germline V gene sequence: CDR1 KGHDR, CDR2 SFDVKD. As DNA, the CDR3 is TGTGCCACCAGTGATACGGGACAGTGGAATCAGCCCCAGCATTTT. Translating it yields CATSDTGQWNQPQHF.

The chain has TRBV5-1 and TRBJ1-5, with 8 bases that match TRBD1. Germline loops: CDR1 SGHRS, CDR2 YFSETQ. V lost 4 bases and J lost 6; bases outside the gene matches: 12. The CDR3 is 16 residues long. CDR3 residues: CASSVQPGGAGQPQHF. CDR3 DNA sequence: TGCGCCAGCAGCGTACAACCAGGGGGCGCGGGTCAGCCCCAGCATTTT.

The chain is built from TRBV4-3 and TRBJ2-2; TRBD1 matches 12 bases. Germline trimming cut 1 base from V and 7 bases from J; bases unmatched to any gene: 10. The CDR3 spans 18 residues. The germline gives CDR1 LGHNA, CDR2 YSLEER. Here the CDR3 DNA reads TGCGCCAGCAGCCAAGGGGACCGGGACAGGGGGCCTGGCGGGGAGCTGTTTTTT. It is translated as CASSQGDRDRGPGGELFF.